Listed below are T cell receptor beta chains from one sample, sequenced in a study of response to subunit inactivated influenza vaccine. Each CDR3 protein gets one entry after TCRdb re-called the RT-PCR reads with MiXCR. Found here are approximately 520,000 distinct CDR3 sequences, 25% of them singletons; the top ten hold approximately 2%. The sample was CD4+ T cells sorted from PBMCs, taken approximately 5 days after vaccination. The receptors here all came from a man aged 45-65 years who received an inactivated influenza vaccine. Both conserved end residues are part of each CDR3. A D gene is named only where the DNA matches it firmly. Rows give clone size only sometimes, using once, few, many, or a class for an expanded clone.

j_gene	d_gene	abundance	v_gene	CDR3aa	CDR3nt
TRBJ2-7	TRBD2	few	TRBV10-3	CAITRTSGSYEQYF	TGTGCCATCACTAGGACTAGCGGGAGCTACGAGCAGTACTTC
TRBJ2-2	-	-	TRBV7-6	CGSSLTWTLDTGELFF	TGTGGCAGCAGCTTAACGTGGACCCTGGACACCGGGGAGCTGTTTTTT
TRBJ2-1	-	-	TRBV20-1	CSARDLDSGTYNEQFF	TGCAGTGCTAGAGATCTGGATAGCGGCACCTACAATGAGCAGTTCTTC
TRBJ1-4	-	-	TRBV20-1	CSAKGLDEKLFF	TGCAGTGCTAAGGGACTAGATGAAAAACTGTTTTTT
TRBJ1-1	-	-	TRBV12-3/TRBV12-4	CASSFEVNTEAFF	TGTGCCAGCAGTTTCGAGGTGAACACTGAAGCTTTCTTT
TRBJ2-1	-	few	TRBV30	CAWSVREQFF	TGTGCCTGGAGTGTACGTGAGCAGTTCTTC
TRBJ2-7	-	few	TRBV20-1	CSATYGAFAGYEQYF	TGCAGTGCTACTTACGGGGCATTCGCGGGGTACGAGCAGTACTTC
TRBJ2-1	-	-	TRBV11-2	CASSLDRSQIGQFF	TGTGCCAGCAGCTTAGACAGAAGCCAAATTGGGCAGTTCTTC
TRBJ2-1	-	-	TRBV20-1	CSARELLRGYNEQFF	TGCAGTGCTAGAGAGCTGCTAAGGGGGTACAATGAGCAGTTCTTC
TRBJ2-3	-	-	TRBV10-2	CASRGGQGTDTQYF	TGCGCCAGCAGGGGAGGCCAGGGCACAGATACGCAGTATTTT